A selection of T cell receptor beta chains follows, all from one sample in a study of CD8 T cells in ankylosing spondylitis. Each CDR3 protein gets one entry after TCRdb re-called the 5' RACE reads with MiXCR. This repertoire shows under 150,000 distinct CDR3 sequences, about 8% found once; its top ten account for about 7.3%. The material sequenced was synovial fluid, either unsorted or a sorted T cell fraction (not recorded which). These receptor sequences come from a male donor with ankylosing spondylitis. Each CDR3 is given with its conserved first and last residue. Each record gives: J gene, D gene, clone size, V gene, CDR3 length, CDR3 protein, CDR3 DNA. D genes are given only for firm matches. Where a row states a size, it is once, few, many or the class of an expanded clone; other rows omit it.

TRBJ2-1	-	-	TRBV18	14	CASSPDIFVNEQFF	TGTGCCAGCTCACCGGACATTTTTGTCAATGAGCAGTTCTTC
TRBJ2-3	-	many	TRBV4-3	15	CASLRGLGGTDTQYF	TGCGCCAGCCTCCGGGGGCTTGGTGGCACAGATACGCAGTATTTT
TRBJ2-5	-	many	TRBV7-2	15	CASSLWGGAQETQYF	TGTGCCAGCAGCCTCTGGGGGGGGGCCCAAGAGACCCAGTACTTC
TRBJ2-6	-	-	TRBV14	16	CASSQDPGSGANVLTF	TGTGCCAGCAGCCAAGACCCAGGCTCTGGGGCCAACGTCCTGACTTTC
TRBJ1-6	-	many	TRBV2	15	CASSELGLRNSPLHF	TGTGCCAGCAGTGAACTGGGCCTTCGGAATTCACCCCTCCACTTT
TRBJ2-5	-	-	TRBV25-1	15	CASSESLGNQETQYF	TGTGCCAGCAGTGAATCCCTAGGGAACCAAGAGACCCAGTACTTC
TRBJ2-3	-	-	TRBV27	15	CASYRPGHQGGTQYF	TGTGCCAGCTATCGCCCGGGACACCAAGGGGGTACGCAGTATTTT
TRBJ2-3	-	-	TRBV7-9	14	CASSLPPNADTQYF	TGTGCCAGCAGCCTGCCCCCCAACGCAGATACGCAGTATTTT
TRBJ2-3	TRBD1	few	TRBV4-1	16	CASSLVGQDRTDTQYF	TGCGCCAGCAGCCTAGTCGGACAGGACCGCACAGATACGCAGTATTTT
TRBJ2-3	TRBD2	few	TRBV27	21	CASSHTPPLAGGPISTDTQYF	TGTGCCAGCAGCCACACTCCGCCGCTAGCGGGAGGGCCGATTTCAACCGATACGCAGTATTTT
TRBJ2-3	TRBD2	few	TRBV20-1	14	CSARDSGGTDTQYF	TGCAGTGCTAGAGATTCGGGAGGTACAGATACGCAGTATTTT
TRBJ1-1	-	-	TRBV20-1	10	CSCVRQVAFF	TGCAGTTGCGTACGTCAAGTAGCTTTCTTT
TRBJ2-3	TRBD1	-	TRBV5-1	14	CASSFRDRTDTQYF	TGCGCCAGCAGCTTCCGGGACAGGACAGATACGCAGTATTTT
TRBJ1-2	-	-	TRBV28	14	CASSLGQRTYGYTF	TGTGCCAGCAGTTTAGGTCAGAGAACCTATGGCTACACCTTC
TRBJ2-7	-	few	TRBV20-1	14	CSASTGRPTYEQYF	TGCAGTGCTAGCACGGGACGACCTACCTACGAGCAGTACTTC
TRBJ2-2	TRBD1	few	TRBV5-1	16	CASSLRGQGSTGELFF	TGCGCCAGCAGCTTGAGGGGACAGGGGTCCACCGGGGAGCTGTTTTTT
TRBJ1-4	-	many	TRBV12-3/TRBV12-4	14	CASSSGQLNEKLFF	TGTGCCAGCAGTTCTGGACAGCTCAATGAAAAACTGTTTTTT
TRBJ2-1	-	few	TRBV19	13	CASNRLGHNEQFF	TGTGCCAGTAACCGACTAGGGCACAATGAGCAGTTCTTC
TRBJ2-3	-	few	TRBV7-2	16	CASSLMGGASTDTQYF	TGTGCCAGCAGCTTAATGGGCGGGGCTAGCACAGATACGCAGTATTTT
TRBJ2-5	-	few	TRBV5-5	14	CASSFFRDGETQYF	TGTGCCAGCAGCTTCTTCAGGGATGGAGAGACCCAGTACTTC
TRBJ2-2	TRBD1	-	TRBV7-9	16	CASSPPFGQGSGELFF	TGTGCCAGCAGCCCTCCATTTGGACAGGGATCCGGGGAGCTGTTTTTT
TRBJ2-3	-	many	TRBV27	16	CASKWGGVMGTDTQYF	TGTGCCAGCAAATGGGGGGGCGTCATGGGCACAGATACGCAGTATTTT
TRBJ2-4	-	many	TRBV28	13	CASSLPTDNIQYF	TGTGCCAGCAGTCTCCCGACAGATAACATTCAGTACTTC
TRBJ1-3	-	many	TRBV4-3	17	CASSQEAPGASGNTIYF	TGCGCCAGCAGCCAAGAGGCCCCAGGAGCCTCTGGAAACACCATATATTTT
TRBJ1-5	-	few	TRBV28	18	CASSLLWSFLNSNQPQHF	TGTGCCAGCAGTTTACTATGGAGTTTCCTTAATAGCAATCAGCCCCAGCATTTT
TRBJ2-3	-	many	TRBV12-3/TRBV12-4	15	CASRDYLRSTDTQYF	TGTGCCAGCAGAGACTACCTGAGAAGCACAGATACGCAGTATTTT
TRBJ1-3	-	few	TRBV10-3	15	CAISAFFFSGNTIYF	TGTGCCATCAGTGCCTTCTTTTTCTCTGGAAACACCATATATTTT
TRBJ1-2	TRBD1	many	TRBV29-1	14	CSVYRPGTDYGYTF	TGCAGCGTTTATAGGCCGGGGACAGACTATGGCTACACCTTC
TRBJ2-1	TRBD1	few	TRBV7-2	16	CASSLKTGGAQNEQFF	TGTGCCAGCAGCCTAAAAACAGGGGGCGCTCAGAATGAGCAGTTCTTC